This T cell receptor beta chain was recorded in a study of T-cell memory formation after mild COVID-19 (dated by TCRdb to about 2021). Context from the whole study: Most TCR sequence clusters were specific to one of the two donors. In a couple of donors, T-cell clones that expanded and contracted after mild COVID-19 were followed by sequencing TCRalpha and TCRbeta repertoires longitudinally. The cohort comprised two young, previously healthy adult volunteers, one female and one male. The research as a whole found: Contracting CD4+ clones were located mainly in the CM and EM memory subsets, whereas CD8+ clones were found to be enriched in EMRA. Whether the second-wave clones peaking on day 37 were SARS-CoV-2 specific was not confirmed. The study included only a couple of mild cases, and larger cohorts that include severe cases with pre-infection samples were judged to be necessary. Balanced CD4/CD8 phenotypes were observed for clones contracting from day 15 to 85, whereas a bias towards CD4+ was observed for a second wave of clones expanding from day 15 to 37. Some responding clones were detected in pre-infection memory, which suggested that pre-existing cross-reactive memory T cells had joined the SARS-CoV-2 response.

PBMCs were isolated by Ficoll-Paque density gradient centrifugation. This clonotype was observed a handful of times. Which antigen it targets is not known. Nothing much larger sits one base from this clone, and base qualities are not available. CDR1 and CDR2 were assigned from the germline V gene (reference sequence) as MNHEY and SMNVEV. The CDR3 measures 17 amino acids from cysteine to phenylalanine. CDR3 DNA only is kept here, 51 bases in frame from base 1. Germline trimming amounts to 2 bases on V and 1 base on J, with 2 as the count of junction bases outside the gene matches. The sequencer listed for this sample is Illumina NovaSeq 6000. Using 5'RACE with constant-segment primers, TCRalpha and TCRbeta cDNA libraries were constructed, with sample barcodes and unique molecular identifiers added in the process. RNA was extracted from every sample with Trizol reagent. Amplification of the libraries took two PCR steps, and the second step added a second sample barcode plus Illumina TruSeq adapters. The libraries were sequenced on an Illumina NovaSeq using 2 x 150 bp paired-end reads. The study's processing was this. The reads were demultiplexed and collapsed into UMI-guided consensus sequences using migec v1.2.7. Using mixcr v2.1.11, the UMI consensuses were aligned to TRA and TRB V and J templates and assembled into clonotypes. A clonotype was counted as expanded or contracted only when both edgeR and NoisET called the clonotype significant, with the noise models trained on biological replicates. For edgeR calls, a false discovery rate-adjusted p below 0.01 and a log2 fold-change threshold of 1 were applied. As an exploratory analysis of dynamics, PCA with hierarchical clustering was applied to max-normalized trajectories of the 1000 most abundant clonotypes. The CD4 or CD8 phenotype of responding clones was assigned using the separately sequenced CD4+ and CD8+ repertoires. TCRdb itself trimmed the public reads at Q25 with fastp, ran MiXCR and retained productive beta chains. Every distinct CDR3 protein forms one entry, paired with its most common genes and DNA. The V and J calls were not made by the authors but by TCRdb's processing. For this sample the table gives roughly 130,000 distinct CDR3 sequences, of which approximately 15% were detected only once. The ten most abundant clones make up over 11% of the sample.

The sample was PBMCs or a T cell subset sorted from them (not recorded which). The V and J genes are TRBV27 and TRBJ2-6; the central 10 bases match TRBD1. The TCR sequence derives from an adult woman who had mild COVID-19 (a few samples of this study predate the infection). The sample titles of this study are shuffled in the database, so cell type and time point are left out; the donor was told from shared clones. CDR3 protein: CASSLGTGVSGANVLTF. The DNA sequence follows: TGTGCCAGCAGTTTAGGGACAGGGGTTTCTGGGGCCAACGTCCTGACTTTC.